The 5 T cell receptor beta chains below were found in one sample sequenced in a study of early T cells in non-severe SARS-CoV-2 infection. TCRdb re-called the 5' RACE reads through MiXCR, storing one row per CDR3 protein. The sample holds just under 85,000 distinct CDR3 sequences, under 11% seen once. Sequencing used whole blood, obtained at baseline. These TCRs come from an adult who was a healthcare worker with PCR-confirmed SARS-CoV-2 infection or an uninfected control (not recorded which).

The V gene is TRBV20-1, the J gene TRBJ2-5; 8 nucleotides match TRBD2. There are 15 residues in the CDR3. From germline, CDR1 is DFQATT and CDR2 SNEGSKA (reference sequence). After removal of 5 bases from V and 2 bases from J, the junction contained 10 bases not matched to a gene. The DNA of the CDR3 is TGCAGTGCTCTCCGCGCTAGCGGGTGGCAAGAGACCCAGTACTTC. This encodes CSALRASGWQETQYF.

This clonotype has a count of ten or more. This CDR3 is CASSLPGGNGETQYF. The CDR3 DNA is TGTGCCAGCAGCCTCCCGGGGGGGAATGGGGAGACCCAGTACTTC. This rearrangement joins TRBV7-6 to TRBJ2-5, with TRBD2 identical over 8 bases. CDR1 and CDR2 (germline): SGHVS, FNYEAQ. The CDR3 loop spans 15 amino acids. V was pared by 5 bases and J by 5 bases, with 10 bases of the junction left unmatched.

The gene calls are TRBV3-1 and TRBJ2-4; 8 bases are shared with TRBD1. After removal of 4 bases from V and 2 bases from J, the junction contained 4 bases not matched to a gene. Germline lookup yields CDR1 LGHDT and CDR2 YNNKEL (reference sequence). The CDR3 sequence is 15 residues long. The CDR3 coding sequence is TGTGCCAGCAGCCCAGGGGGCCGTACCAAAAACATTCAGTACTTC. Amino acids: CASSPGGRTKNIQYF.

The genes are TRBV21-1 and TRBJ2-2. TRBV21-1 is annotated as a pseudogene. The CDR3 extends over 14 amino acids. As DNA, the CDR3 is TGTGCCAGCAGCAAAGATCCGAACACCGGGGAGCTGTTTTTT. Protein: CASSKDPNTGELFF.

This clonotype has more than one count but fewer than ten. The CDR3 coding sequence is TGCAGTGCTTACAAGGGGGAGGGACTAGCGGGAGGTCTTTTGGGTCAGGAGCAGTTCTTC. Protein: CSAYKGEGLAGGLLGQEQFF. The V gene is TRBV20-1, the J gene TRBJ2-1; 15 nucleotides match TRBD2. Germline loops: CDR1 DFQATT, CDR2 SNEGSKA (reference sequence). The J segment lost 10 bases and the V segment lost 5 bases, leaving 24 bases of the junction unmatched. The length of the CDR3 is 20 residues.